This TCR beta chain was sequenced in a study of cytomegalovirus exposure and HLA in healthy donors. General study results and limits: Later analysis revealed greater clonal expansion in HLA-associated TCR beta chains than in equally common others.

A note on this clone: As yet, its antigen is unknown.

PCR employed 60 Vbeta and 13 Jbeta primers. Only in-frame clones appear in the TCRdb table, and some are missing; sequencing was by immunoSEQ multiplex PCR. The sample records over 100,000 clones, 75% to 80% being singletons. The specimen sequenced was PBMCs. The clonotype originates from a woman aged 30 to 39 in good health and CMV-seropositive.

CDR3 region: CAWSGGQGGFREQYF. As DNA, the CDR3 is TGTGCCTGGAGCGGAGGACAGGGGGGTTTCCGGGAGCAGTACTTC. The chain recombines TRBV30 with TRBJ2-7; 10 bases map to TRBD1. The CDR3 is 15 amino acids. The germline V gene encodes CDR1 GTSNPN and CDR2 SVGIG (reference sequence). V was pared by 3 bases and J by 7 bases, with 12 bases of the junction left unmatched.